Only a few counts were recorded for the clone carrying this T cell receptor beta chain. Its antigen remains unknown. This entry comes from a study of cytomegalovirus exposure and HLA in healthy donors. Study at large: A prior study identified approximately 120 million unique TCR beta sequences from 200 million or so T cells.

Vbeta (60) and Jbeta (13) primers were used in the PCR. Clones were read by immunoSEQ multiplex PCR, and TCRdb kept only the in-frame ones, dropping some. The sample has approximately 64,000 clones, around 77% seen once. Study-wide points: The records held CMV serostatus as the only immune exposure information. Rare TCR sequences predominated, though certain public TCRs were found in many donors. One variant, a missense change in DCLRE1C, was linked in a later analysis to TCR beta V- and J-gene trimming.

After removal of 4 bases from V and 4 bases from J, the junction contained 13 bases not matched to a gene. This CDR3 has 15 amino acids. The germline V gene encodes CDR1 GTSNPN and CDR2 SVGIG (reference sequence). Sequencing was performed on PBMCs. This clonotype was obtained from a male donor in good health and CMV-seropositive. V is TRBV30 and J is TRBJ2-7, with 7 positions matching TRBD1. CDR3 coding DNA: TGTGCCTGGACCGTACGGGCAGGGGGTAGGTACGAGCAGTACTTC. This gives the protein CAWTVRAGGRYEQYF. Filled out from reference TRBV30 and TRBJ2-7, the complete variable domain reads SQTIHQWPATLVQPVGSPLSLECTVEGTSNPNLYWYRQAAGRGLQLLFYSVGIGQISSEVPQNLSASRPQDRQFILSSKKLLLSDSGFYLCAWTVRAGGRYEQYFGPGTRLTVT.